Presented here are 17 T cell receptor beta chains from one specimen sequenced in a study of cytomegalovirus exposure and HLA in healthy donors. Clones were read by immunoSEQ multiplex PCR, and TCRdb kept only the in-frame ones, dropping some. The sample consists of 220,000 or so clones, approximately 80% of them appearing once. The sequenced sample was PBMCs. These receptors all come from a woman aged 25 to 39 in good health and CMV-seropositive.

V usage is TRBV4-1 and J usage is TRBJ2-3, with a possible D match to TRBD1 (5 bases). Germline lookup yields CDR1 MGHRA and CDR2 YSYEKL. With 0 bases removed from V and 4 bases from J, the gap between germline ends came to 17 bases. The CDR3 is made up of 17 amino acids. The CDR3 DNA is TGCGCCAGCAGCCAAGATATGTTTGGGGCGGTGGCAGATACGCAGTATTTT. It codes for CASSQDMFGAVADTQYF.

The CDR3 sequence is CASSRGLAVGELFF. Here the CDR3 DNA reads TGTGCCAGCAGCCGGGGACTAGCTGTCGGGGAGCTGTTTTTT. The chain employs TRBV11-3 and TRBJ2-2, with 9 positions matching TRBD2. This CDR3 is built from 14 residues. Germline lookup yields CDR1 SGHNT and CDR2 YENEEA. Trimming cost V 5 bases and J 7 bases; bases outside gene matches: 5.

In this sample, this clone turned up a few times. This chain joins TRBV25-1 and TRBJ1-2; D may be TRBD1 (5 bases). In germline, CDR1 is MGHDK, CDR2 SYGVNS. Trimming left V 10 bases short and J 5 bases short, with 14 bases between. The CDR3 contains 12 residues. The CDR3 loop is CATEGGGYGYTF. The CDR3 coding sequence is TGTGCCACCGAGGGCGGGGGGTATGGCTACACCTTC.

The V gene is TRBV29-1, the J gene TRBJ1-1; the D gene is possibly TRBD1 (5 bases). From germline, CDR1 is SQVTM and CDR2 ANQGSEA. The CDR3 is 11 residues long. Between the trimmed V and J ends, which lost 4 bases and 5 bases, there was a span of 8 bases. CDR3 sequence (DNA): TGCAGCGTTGGGGGGGTTACTGAAGCTTTCTTT. This codes for CSVGGVTEAFF. Complete variable domain (other parts from reference TRBV29-1 and TRBJ1-1): SAVISQKPSRDICQRGTSLTIQCQVDSQVTMMFWYRQQPGQSLTLIATANQGSEATYESGFVIDKFPISRPNLTFSTLTVSNMSPEDSSIYLCSVGGVTEAFFGQGTRLTVV.

V usage is TRBV11-3 and J usage is TRBJ2-7, with 10 nucleotides matching TRBD2. The CDR3 runs 17 residues. Per the germline V gene, CDR1 is SGHNT and CDR2 is YENEEA. The ends lost 1 base at V and 4 bases at J; junction bases unmatched: 10. The CDR3 region is CASSLALLAGAYYEQYF. The CDR3 bases are TGTGCCAGCAGCTTAGCACTCCTAGCGGGAGCCTATTACGAGCAGTACTTC.

The V gene is TRBV5-1, the J gene TRBJ2-3; 9 bases align to TRBD2. The ends lost 0 bases at V and 5 bases at J; junction bases unmatched: 4. CDR1 SGHRS and CDR2 YFSETQ come from the germline V gene. CDR3 length equals 15 residues. CDR3: CASSLEASGIDTQYF. The CDR3 DNA is TGCGCCAGCAGCTTGGAGGCTAGCGGGATAGATACGCAGTATTTT.

The chain carries TRBV7-8 and TRBJ2-3; D is perhaps TRBD2 (6 bases). The ends were cut back, 1 base at V and 2 bases at J, with 10 bases in the middle. CDR3 length equals 15 residues. Germline CDR1 and CDR2: SGHVS and FQNEAQ. CDR3 sequence: CASSLVSRDTDTQYF. As DNA, the CDR3 is TGTGCCAGCAGCTTAGTATCGCGGGACACAGATACGCAGTATTTT.

This chain uses TRBV6-5 with TRBJ2-2; no reliable D call. This CDR3 is built from 14 residues. Trimming stripped 4 bases from V and 6 bases from J, with 12 bases between. Germline lookup yields CDR1 MNHEY and CDR2 SVGAGI. The chain's CDR3 is CASSWSEAAGELFF. The CDR3 DNA sequence: TGTGCCAGCAGTTGGTCCGAGGCGGCCGGGGAGCTGTTTTTT.

The V and J genes are TRBV7-2 and TRBJ2-1; D gene unclear. The CDR3 runs 15 residues. In germline, CDR1 is SGHTA, CDR2 FQGNSA. V lost 2 bases to trimming and J lost 0 bases, with 8 bases between them. The CDR3 loop reads CASSLRETSYNEQFF. CDR3 nucleotides: TGTGCCAGCAGCTTAAGGGAAACCTCCTACAATGAGCAGTTCTTC. Full variable domain (missing parts from reference TRBV7-2 and TRBJ2-1): GAGVSQSPSNKVTEKGKDVELRCDPISGHTALYWYRQSLGQGLEFLIYFQGNSAPDKSGLPSDRFSAERTGGSVSTLTIQRTQQEDSAVYLCASSLRETSYNEQFFGPGTRLTVL.

The chain combines TRBV5-1 with TRBJ2-5; 15 bases align to TRBD2. V shed 2 bases, J shed 5 bases, and the junction held 7 bases outside the gene matches. This CDR3 has 17 residues. In germline, CDR1 is SGHRS, CDR2 YFSETQ. In DNA form, the CDR3 reads TGCGCCAGCAGCTTCGGACTAGCGGGAGGGCGAGGGGAGACCCAGTACTTC. Protein: CASSFGLAGGRGETQYF. Supplemented by reference TRBV5-1 and TRBJ2-5, the full variable domain reads KAGVTQTPRYLIKTRGQQVTLSCSPISGHRSVSWYQQTPGQGLQFLFEYFSETQRNKGNFPGRFSGRQFSNSRSEMNVSTLELGDSALYLCASSFGLAGGRGETQYFGPGTRLLVL.

The chain couples TRBV27 to TRBJ2-2; 13 nucleotides match TRBD2. The CDR3 contains 20 residues. After removal of 5 bases from V and 5 bases from J, the junction contained 17 bases not matched to a gene. CDR1 and CDR2 from the germline V gene are MNHEY and SMNVEV (reference sequence). CDR3 sequence (DNA): TGTGCCAGCAGTCCGGGGAGGCAAGGACTAGCGGGAGTCGGGACCGGGGAGCTGTTTTTT. Protein: CASSPGRQGLAGVGTGELFF.

The genes are TRBV6-5 and TRBJ2-1; no clear D gene. Per germline, CDR1 MNHEY and CDR2 SVGAGI. This CDR3 has 13 amino acids. V lost 7 bases and J lost 1, with 8 bases in between. The CDR3 here is CASISKSYNEQFF. The CDR3 coding sequence is TGTGCCAGCATAAGTAAATCCTACAATGAGCAGTTCTTC.

CDR3 DNA sequence: TGTGCCAGCAGATACGCTAGCGGGAGCCAAGAGACCCAGTACTTC. It codes for CASRYASGSQETQYF. V is TRBV27 and J is TRBJ2-5; 10 bases fit TRBD2. V lost 6 bases to trimming and J lost 1 base; unmatched junction nucleotides: 5. From germline, CDR1 is MNHEY and CDR2 SMNVEV (reference sequence). The CDR3 sequence is 15 residues long.

The chain employs TRBV4-2 and TRBJ2-7; 9 bases align to TRBD1. V was clipped by 1 base and J by 4 bases; unmatched bases: 8. The CDR3 runs to 16 residues. Germline assignment: CDR1 LGHNA and CDR2 YNFKEQ. The CDR3 spells CASSQGPGTGSYEQYF. The CDR3 DNA follows: TGTGCCAGCAGCCAAGGTCCCGGGACAGGGAGTTACGAGCAGTACTTC.

The chain is built from TRBV6-5 and TRBJ1-1; D might be TRBD1 (6 bases). Trimming stripped 6 bases from V and 0 bases from J, with 11 bases between. The CDR3 covers 14 residues. Germline V CDR1 and CDR2: MNHEY, SVGAGI. CDR3 nucleotide sequence: TGTGCCAGCAGATCGACAGGCCTGAACACTGAAGCTTTCTTT. Translating gives CASRSTGLNTEAFF.

The chain links TRBV27 to TRBJ1-1, with TRBD1 matching 9 bases. J lost 0 bases, V lost 6 bases, and 5 bases had no gene match. Germline V CDR1 and CDR2: MNHEY, SMNVEV (reference sequence). This CDR3 is 15 amino acids long. The CDR3 nucleotides read TGTGCCAGCAGCGTCGGACAGGGGATGAACACTGAAGCTTTCTTT. Translated: CASSVGQGMNTEAFF.

This clone came up once. The CDR3 protein is CASSPHIDGNYGYTF. In DNA, the CDR3 is TGTGCCAGCAGCCCACACATAGACGGGAACTATGGCTACACCTTC. J is TRBJ1-2 and V is TRBV9; D is ambiguous. Germline V gene lookup returns CDR1 SGDLS and CDR2 YYNGEE. This CDR3 comprises 15 residues. V lost 4 bases to trimming and J lost 2 bases, with 15 bases between them.